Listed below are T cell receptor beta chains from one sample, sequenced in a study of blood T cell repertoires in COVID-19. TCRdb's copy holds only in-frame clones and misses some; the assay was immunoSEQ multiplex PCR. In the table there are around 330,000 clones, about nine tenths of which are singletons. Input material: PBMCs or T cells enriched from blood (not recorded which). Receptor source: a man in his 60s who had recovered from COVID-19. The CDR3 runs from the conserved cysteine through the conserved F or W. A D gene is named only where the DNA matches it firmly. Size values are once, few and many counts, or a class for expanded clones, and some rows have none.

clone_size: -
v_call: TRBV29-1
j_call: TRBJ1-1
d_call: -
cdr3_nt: TGCAGCGTGGGGGACACCTGGAACACTGAAGCTTTCTTT
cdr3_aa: CSVGDTWNTEAFF

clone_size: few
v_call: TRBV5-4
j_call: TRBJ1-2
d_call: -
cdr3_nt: TGTGCCAGCAGCTTTCCAGACTATGGCTACACCTTC
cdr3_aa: CASSFPDYGYTF

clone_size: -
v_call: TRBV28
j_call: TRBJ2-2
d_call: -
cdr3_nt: TGTGCCAGCAGTACACAGATGACCGGGGAGCTGTTTTTT
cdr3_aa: CASSTQMTGELFF

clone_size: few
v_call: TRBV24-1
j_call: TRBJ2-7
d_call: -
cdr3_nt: TGTGCCACCAGTGACCCTCATAGAGGGTCCTACGAGCAGTACTTC
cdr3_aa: CATSDPHRGSYEQYF

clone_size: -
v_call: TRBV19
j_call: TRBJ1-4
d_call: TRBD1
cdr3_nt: TGTGCCAGTAGTATAGAACGACAGGGGAGGGAAAAACTGTTTTTT
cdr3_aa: CASSIERQGREKLFF

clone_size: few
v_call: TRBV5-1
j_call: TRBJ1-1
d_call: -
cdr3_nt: TGCGCCAGCAGGTCCGGACAGACGATGAACACTGAAGCTTTCTTT
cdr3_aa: CASRSGQTMNTEAFF

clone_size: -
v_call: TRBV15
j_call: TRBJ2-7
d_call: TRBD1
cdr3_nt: TGTGCCACCAGCAGACTCGGGACAGGTGCCTACGAGCAGTACTTC
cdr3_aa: CATSRLGTGAYEQYF

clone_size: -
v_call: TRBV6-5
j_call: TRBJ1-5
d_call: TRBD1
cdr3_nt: TGTGCCAGCAGTTACTCGACAGGGAGCGGCAATCAGCCCCAGCATTTT
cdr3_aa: CASSYSTGSGNQPQHF

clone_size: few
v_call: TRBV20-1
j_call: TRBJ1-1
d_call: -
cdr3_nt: TGCAGGCAGACGCGAGGCACTGAAGCTTTCTTT
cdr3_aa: CRQTRGTEAFF

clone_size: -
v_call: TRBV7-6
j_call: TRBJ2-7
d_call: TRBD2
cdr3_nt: TGTGCCAGCAGCCGGACTAGCGGGGTCTCCTACGAGCAGTACTTC
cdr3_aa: CASSRTSGVSYEQYF